The table lists the clone carrying this T cell receptor (beta chain) with a few counts. What it binds is unknown. This CDR3 is built from 13 residues. Germline CDR1 MNHNY, CDR2 SVGAGI (reference sequence). V was cut by 2 bases and J by 4 bases, with 9 bases left in between. This record comes from a study of blood T cells in healthy people across ages. General study results and limits: Diversity estimates from one million T cells were considered underestimates.

Combining a sample-barcoded 5' primer with a J-beta primer mix, a second PCR ran for about 6 to 11 cycles. TCRdb re-called the 5' RACE reads with MiXCR, one entry per CDR3 protein. This table holds some 920,000 distinct CDR3 sequences, roughly 51% found once. Sample: blood. The chain is built from TRBV6-6 and TRBJ2-7; D ambiguous. This receptor was obtained from an older woman in good health. CDR3 protein: CASSYMGLYEQYF. The CDR3 DNA reads TGTGCCAGCAGTTACATGGGGTTATACGAGCAGTACTTC.